Following are 23 T cell receptor beta chains from one sample sequenced in a study of OX40 agonist ivuxolimab in advanced cancers. Generated by immunoSEQ multiplex PCR, the TCRdb table keeps only in-frame clones and is missing some. The profile covers 20,000 to 25,000 clones, with around 80% appearing a single time and around 8.8% taken by the ten largest. The sequencing used CD4+ or CD8+ T cells sorted from blood, collected in a trial of the OX40 agonist ivuxolimab. Source of these receptors: an adult with an advanced solid tumor such as melanoma, head and neck, liver or kidney cancer.

The gene calls are TRBV4-1 and TRBJ1-1, with TRBD1 as a possible D gene (5 bases). CDR3 length: 18 residues. V lost 3 bases to trimming and J lost 3 bases, with 23 bases between them. CDR1 and CDR2 from the germline V gene are MGHRA and YSYEKL. The CDR3 reads CASSQRAGGSRGYTEAFF. CDR3 bases: TGCGCCAGCAGCCAGAGAGCCGGAGGCTCGAGGGGTTACACTGAAGCTTTCTTT.

CDR3 bases: TGTGCCAGCAGCGTAGAAACTAGCGGGGGGCCTAACACCGGGGAGCTGTTTTTT. Translation: CASSVETSGGPNTGELFF. J is TRBJ2-2 and V is TRBV9; TRBD2 aligns across 12 bases. Germline V lookup: CDR1 SGDLS, CDR2 YYNGEE. V lost 0 bases, J lost 2 bases, and 5 bases stayed unmatched. The CDR3 is 18 amino acids. The full variable domain, rest sourced from reference TRBV9 and TRBJ2-2, is DSGVTQTPKHLITATGQRVTLRCSPRSGDLSVYWYQQSLDQGLQFLIQYYNGEERAKGNILERFSAQQFPDLHSELNLSSLELGDSALYFCASSVETSGGPNTGELFFGEGSRLTVL.

The gene calls are TRBV9 and TRBJ2-1; a weak D match, TRBD2 (5 bases). Trimming shortened V by 1 base and J by 9 bases, and 8 bases separated the two germline ends. The length of the CDR3 is 12 residues. The germline CDR1 and CDR2 sequences are SGDLS and YYNGEE. The CDR3 region is CASSVIAGEQFF. The CDR3, as DNA: TGTGCCAGCAGCGTAATCGCGGGTGAGCAGTTCTTC.

This chain uses TRBV4-3 with TRBJ2-7, with D possibly being TRBD2 (6 bases). Germline V lookup: CDR1 LGHNA, CDR2 YSLEER. The ends were cut back, 0 bases at V and 3 bases at J, with 15 bases in the middle. The CDR3 sequence is 16 residues long. The CDR3 DNA reads as TGCGCCAGCAGCCAAGATATTACGGACTACTACTACGAGCAGTACTTC. Translated, it gives CASSQDITDYYYEQYF.

The chain joins TRBV7-9 to TRBJ2-7; D unresolved. The length of the CDR3 is 14 residues. V was clipped by 3 bases and J by 0 bases, with 9 bases between them. Germline lookup yields CDR1 SEHNR and CDR2 FQNEAQ (reference sequence). The CDR3 is CASSLAAGSYEQYF. CDR3 nucleotides: TGTGCCAGCAGCTTGGCGGCTGGCTCCTACGAGCAGTACTTC.

This clone was seen only a few times. V is TRBV18 and J is TRBJ2-5; 7 nucleotides match TRBD1. Germline V lookup: CDR1 KGHSH, CDR2 LQKENI. The CDR3 extends over 15 amino acids. With V trimmed by 3 bases and J by 0 bases, 4 bases remained unmatched. DNA of the CDR3: TGTGCCAGCTCACCGGGGGACAGATACCAAGAGACCCAGTACTTC. This codes for CASSPGDRYQETQYF.

This sequence joins TRBV27 and TRBJ2-1, with a possible D match to TRBD2 (5 bases). The CDR3 spans 11 residues. CDR1 is MNHEY and CDR2 is SMNVEV in the germline V gene (reference sequence). The V and J ends lost 3 bases and 14 bases respectively, with 11 bases between them. This chain's CDR3 is CASSFERVEFF. The CDR3 coding sequence is TGTGCCAGCAGTTTTGAGAGGGTTGAGTTCTTC.

The V gene is TRBV13, the J gene TRBJ2-1, with 7 bases identical to TRBD1. Germline V lookup: CDR1 PRHDT, CDR2 FYEKMQ (reference sequence). V trimming: 8 bases; J trimming: 4 bases; junction bases outside the gene matches: 11. The CDR3 is 15 amino acids. In nucleotides, the CDR3 is TGTGCCAGCGGCCGGTCCGGGACAGAGTACAATGAGCAGTTCTTC. This encodes CASGRSGTEYNEQFF.

The rearrangement joins TRBV5-1 to TRBJ1-2, with TRBD1 matching over 7 bases. CDR1 is SGHRS, CDR2 YFSETQ, per germline. The V and J ends lost 3 bases and 7 bases, in that order; junction bases with no gene match: 15. The CDR3 extends over 16 amino acids. The chain's CDR3 is CASSSEWGQSYGGYTF. The CDR3 region has the DNA TGCGCCAGCAGCTCGGAATGGGGACAGTCGTACGGTGGCTACACCTTC.

CDR3 sequence: CASSLDRGSTDTQYF. The CDR3 nucleotides read TGTGCCAGCAGCTTAGATCGGGGGAGCACAGATACGCAGTATTTT. The genes are TRBV7-9 and TRBJ2-3; weak D call: TRBD2 (6 bases). The CDR3 spans 15 residues. Trimming stripped 1 base from V and 0 bases from J, with 8 bases between. From germline, CDR1 is SEHNR and CDR2 FQNEAQ (reference sequence).

As to this clone: This sample also contains other DNA sequences that code for the same CDR3. This chain links TRBV2 with TRBJ1-1; D remains ambiguous. Germline V gene data show CDR1 as SNHLY and CDR2 as FYNNEI. Trimming took off 4 bases at V and 2 bases at J, with 5 bases between the two ends. There are 12 residues in the CDR3. CDR3 bases: TGTGCCAGCAGTGGGGGAAACACTGAAGCTTTCTTT. It codes for CASSGGNTEAFF.

This rearrangement joins TRBV11-3 to TRBJ2-7; D possibly corresponds to TRBD1 (5 bases). Per germline, CDR1 SGHNT and CDR2 YENEEA. Deletions cut 7 bases from V and 4 bases from J, with 23 bases between. The CDR3 is made up of 16 amino acids. The CDR3 bases are TGTGCCAGCACCTTGACAGTGTCCCCTACCAGGTACGAGCAGTACTTC. Its protein is CASTLTVSPTRYEQYF.

The chain couples TRBV18 to TRBJ2-2, with D perhaps matching TRBD1 (6 bases). Trimming stripped 4 bases from V and 6 bases from J, with 15 bases between. The CDR3 length is 15 residues. Germline values: CDR1 KGHSH, CDR2 LQKENI. The CDR3 sequence is CASSLLRTDSGELFF. DNA of the CDR3: TGTGCCAGCTCACTTCTTCGGACAGACTCCGGGGAGCTGTTTTTT.

This clone was counted a single time. The chain combines TRBV4-3 with TRBJ1-4; a weak D match, TRBD1 (6 bases). V was trimmed by 4 bases and J by 2 bases, leaving 20 bases between them. CDR1 is LGHNA and CDR2 is YSLEER in the germline V gene. This CDR3 spans 18 amino acids. This chain's CDR3 is CASSPNPGHKRTNEKLFF. Written as DNA, the CDR3 is TGCGCCAGCAGCCCGAATCCGGGACATAAGCGGACTAATGAAAAACTGTTTTTT.

The chain joins TRBV4-3 to TRBJ2-4; TRBD1 aligns across 10 bases. This CDR3 has 17 residues. Germline CDR1 reads LGHNA; CDR2 reads YSLEER. V lost 3 bases to trimming and J lost 8 bases; unmatched junction nucleotides: 13. CDR3 bases: TGCGCCAGCAGCCACCGAACCTCCGGGACAGGGGCGGACATTCAGTACTTC. The encoded protein is CASSHRTSGTGADIQYF.

V gene TRBV9 combines with J gene TRBJ1-3, with unresolved D. Germline CDR1 is SGDLS and CDR2 is YYNGEE. The CDR3 totals 15 residues. V lost 0 bases and J 3 bases, leaving 10 bases between the germline ends. CDR3: CASSVDGRVGNTIYF. The CDR3 DNA reads as TGTGCCAGCAGCGTAGACGGCCGGGTTGGAAACACCATATATTTT.

The rearrangement uses TRBV10-1 and TRBJ2-5; D unresolved. V gave up 3 bases and J gave up 4 bases, with 9 bases separating them. Per germline, CDR1 WNHNN and CDR2 SYGVQD (reference sequence). This CDR3 contains 13 residues. In DNA form, the CDR3 reads TGCGCCAGCAGTGAAACTGTCCGAGAGACCCAGTACTTC. Protein: CASSETVRETQYF.

CDR3: CASSYRDNTEAFF. For the CDR3, the DNA is TGTGCCAGCAGTTACCGGGACAACACTGAAGCTTTCTTT. This rearrangement joins TRBV6-6 to TRBJ1-1, with TRBD1 as a possible D gene (5 bases). V dropped 2 bases and J dropped 2 bases, with 6 bases sitting between them. The germline V gene has CDR1 MNHNY and CDR2 SVGAGI (reference sequence). This CDR3 is 13 amino acids long.

J is TRBJ2-5 and V is TRBV16; D is uncertain. The CDR3 contains 12 residues. Germline CDR1 and CDR2: KGHSY and FQNENV. Trimming took off 5 bases at V and 2 bases at J, with 6 bases between the two ends. CDR3 amino acids: CASSSIQETQYF. Here the CDR3 DNA reads TGTGCCAGCAGCTCGATACAAGAGACCCAGTACTTC.

As regards this clone: In the same sample, other DNA sequences code for this CDR3. The chain has TRBV19 and TRBJ2-1; D remains ambiguous. The length of the CDR3 is 12 residues. Germline lookup yields CDR1 LNHDA and CDR2 SQIVND (reference sequence). V lost 3 bases, J lost 7 bases, and 7 bases lay in between. CDR3 sequence reads: CASSIGSNEQFF. Here the CDR3 DNA reads TGTGCCAGTAGTATTGGGTCGAATGAGCAGTTCTTC.

The chain couples TRBV27 to TRBJ2-1; D gene ambiguous. The CDR3 sequence is 16 residues long. V was clipped by 5 bases and J by 2 bases, with 16 bases between them. CDR1 and CDR2 from the germline V gene are MNHEY and SMNVEV (reference sequence). CDR3 coding DNA: TGTGCCAGCAGTCGGTCGGCCGGCGATGCCTACAATGAGCAGTTCTTC. Protein sequence: CASSRSAGDAYNEQFF.

This clone has only one observation. The CDR3 loop is CASSQWAGTSKFF. The CDR3 DNA is TGTGCCAGCAGCCAATGGGCAGGGACTAGCAAGTTCTTC. The chain combines TRBV16 with TRBJ2-1; 9 nucleotides agree with TRBD2. The CDR3 is 13 residues long. Per germline, CDR1 KGHSY and CDR2 FQNENV. After removal of 1 base from V and 14 bases from J, the junction contained 6 bases not matched to a gene.

The chain links TRBV6-4 to TRBJ2-2; 8 nucleotides line up with TRBD2. CDR1 and CDR2 (germline): MRHNA, SNTAGT. The V gene end was trimmed by 5 bases and the J gene end by 5 bases; junction bases not matched to a gene: 7. This CDR3 is 15 amino acids long. The chain's CDR3 is CASSFNGGATGELFF. The CDR3 DNA reads TGTGCCAGCAGTTTCAACGGGGGGGCTACCGGGGAGCTGTTTTTT.